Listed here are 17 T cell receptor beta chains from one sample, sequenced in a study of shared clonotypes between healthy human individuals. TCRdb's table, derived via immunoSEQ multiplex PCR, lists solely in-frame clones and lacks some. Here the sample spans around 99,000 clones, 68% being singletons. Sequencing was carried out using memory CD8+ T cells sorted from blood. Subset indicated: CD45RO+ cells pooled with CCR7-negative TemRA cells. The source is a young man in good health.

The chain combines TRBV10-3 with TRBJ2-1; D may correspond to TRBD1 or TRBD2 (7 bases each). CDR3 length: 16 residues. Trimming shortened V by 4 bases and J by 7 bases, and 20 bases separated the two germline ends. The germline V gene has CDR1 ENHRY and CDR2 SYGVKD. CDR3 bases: TGTGCCATCAGTGCTCCAGGGGGGGAGTATAGAAATGAGCAGTTCTTC. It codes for CAISAPGGEYRNEQFF.

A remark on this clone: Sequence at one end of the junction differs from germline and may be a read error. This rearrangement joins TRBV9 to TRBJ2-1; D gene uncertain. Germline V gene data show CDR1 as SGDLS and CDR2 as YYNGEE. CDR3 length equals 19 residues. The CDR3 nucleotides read TGTGCCAGCAGCGGGAACCGACAAAAACTGACCCTAATATACAGTGAGCAGTTCTTC. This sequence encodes CASSGNRQKLTLIYSEQFF. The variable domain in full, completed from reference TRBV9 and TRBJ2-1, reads DSGVTQTPKHLITATGQRVTLRCSPRSGDLSVYWYQQSLDQGLQFLIQYYNGEERAKGNILERFSAQQFPDLHSELNLSSLELGDSALYFCASSGNRQKLTLIYSEQFFGPGTRLTVL.

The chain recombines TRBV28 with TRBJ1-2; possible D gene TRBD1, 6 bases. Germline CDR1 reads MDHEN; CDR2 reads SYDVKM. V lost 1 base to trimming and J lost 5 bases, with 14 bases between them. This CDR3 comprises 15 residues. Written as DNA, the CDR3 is TGTGCCAGCAGTTTATCAGGGGCTAACTATTATGGCTACACCTTC. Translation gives CASSLSGANYYGYTF.

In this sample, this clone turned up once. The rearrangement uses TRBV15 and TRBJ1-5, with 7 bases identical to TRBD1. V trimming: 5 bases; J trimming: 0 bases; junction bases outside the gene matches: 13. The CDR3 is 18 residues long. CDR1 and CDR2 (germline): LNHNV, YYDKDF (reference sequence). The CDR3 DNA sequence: TGTGCCACCAGCGTAGCCGAACAGGGGAAGTATAGCAATCAGCCCCAGCATTTT. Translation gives CATSVAEQGKYSNQPQHF.

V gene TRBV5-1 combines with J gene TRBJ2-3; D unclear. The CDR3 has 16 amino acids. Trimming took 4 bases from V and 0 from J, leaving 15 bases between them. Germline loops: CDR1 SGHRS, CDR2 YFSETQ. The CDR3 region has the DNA TGCGCCAGCAGCCCCGGGCTCACACTCAGCACAGATACGCAGTATTTT. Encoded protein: CASSPGLTLSTDTQYF. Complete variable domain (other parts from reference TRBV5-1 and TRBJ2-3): KAGVTQTPRYLIKTRGQQVTLSCSPISGHRSVSWYQQTPGQGLQFLFEYFSETQRNKGNFPGRFSGRQFSNSRSEMNVSTLELGDSALYLCASSPGLTLSTDTQYFGPGTRLTVL.

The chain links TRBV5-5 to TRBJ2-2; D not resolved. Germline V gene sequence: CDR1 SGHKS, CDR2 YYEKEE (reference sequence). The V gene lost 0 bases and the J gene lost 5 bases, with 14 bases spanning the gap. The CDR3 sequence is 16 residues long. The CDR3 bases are TGTGCCAGCAGCTTGGTAGGGAAGGGAAGAACCGGGGAGCTGTTTTTT. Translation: CASSLVGKGRTGELFF.

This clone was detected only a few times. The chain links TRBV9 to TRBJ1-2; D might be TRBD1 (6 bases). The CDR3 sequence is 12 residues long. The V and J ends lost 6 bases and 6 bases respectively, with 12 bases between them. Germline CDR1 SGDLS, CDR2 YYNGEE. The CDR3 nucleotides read TGTGCCAGCAAGGGACAAGGTGATGGCTACACCTTC. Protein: CASKGQGDGYTF. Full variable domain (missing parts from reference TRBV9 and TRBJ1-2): DSGVTQTPKHLITATGQRVTLRCSPRSGDLSVYWYQQSLDQGLQFLIQYYNGEERAKGNILERFSAQQFPDLHSELNLSSLELGDSALYFCASKGQGDGYTFGSGTRLTVV.

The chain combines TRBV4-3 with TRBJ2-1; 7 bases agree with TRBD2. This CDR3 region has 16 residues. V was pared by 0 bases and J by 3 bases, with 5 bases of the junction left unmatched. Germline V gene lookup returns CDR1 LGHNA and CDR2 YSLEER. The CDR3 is CASSQERGGSYNEQFF. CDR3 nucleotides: TGCGCCAGCAGCCAAGAGAGAGGCGGGAGCTACAATGAGCAGTTCTTC.

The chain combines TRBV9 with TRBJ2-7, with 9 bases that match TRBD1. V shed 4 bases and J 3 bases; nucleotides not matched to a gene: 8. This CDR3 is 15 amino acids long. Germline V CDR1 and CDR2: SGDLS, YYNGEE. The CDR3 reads CASSLAGQGYYEQYF. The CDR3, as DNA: TGTGCCAGCAGCTTAGCCGGACAGGGGTACTACGAGCAGTACTTC. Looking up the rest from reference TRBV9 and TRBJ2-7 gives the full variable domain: DSGVTQTPKHLITATGQRVTLRCSPRSGDLSVYWYQQSLDQGLQFLIQYYNGEERAKGNILERFSAQQFPDLHSELNLSSLELGDSALYFCASSLAGQGYYEQYFGPGTRLTVT.

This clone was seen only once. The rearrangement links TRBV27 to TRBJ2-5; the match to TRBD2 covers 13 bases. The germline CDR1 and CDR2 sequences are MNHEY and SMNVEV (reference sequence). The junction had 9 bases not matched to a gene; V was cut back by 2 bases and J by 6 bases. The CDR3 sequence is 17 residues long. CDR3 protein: CASSLEGGLAGLKTQYF. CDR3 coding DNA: TGTGCCAGCAGTTTAGAGGGGGGACTAGCGGGATTAAAGACCCAGTACTTC.

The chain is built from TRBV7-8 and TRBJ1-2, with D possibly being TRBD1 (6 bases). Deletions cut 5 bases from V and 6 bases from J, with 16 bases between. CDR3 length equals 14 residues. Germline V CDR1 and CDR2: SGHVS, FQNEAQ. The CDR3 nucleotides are TGTGCCAGCAGCAAATTTGACAGGCTAAATGGCTACACCTTC. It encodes CASSKFDRLNGYTF.

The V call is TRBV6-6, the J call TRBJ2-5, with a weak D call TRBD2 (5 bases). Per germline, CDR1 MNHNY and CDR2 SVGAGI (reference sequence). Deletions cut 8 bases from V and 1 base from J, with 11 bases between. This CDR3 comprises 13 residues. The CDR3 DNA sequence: TGTGCCAGCCAAATCGGACTCCAAGAGACCCAGTACTTC. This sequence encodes CASQIGLQETQYF.

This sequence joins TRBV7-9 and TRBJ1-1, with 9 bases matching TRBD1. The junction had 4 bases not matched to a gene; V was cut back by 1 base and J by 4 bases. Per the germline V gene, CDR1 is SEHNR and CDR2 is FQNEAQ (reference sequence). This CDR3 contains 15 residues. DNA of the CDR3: TGTGCCAGCAGCTTAGAAGGACAGGGGACCACTGAAGCTTTCTTT. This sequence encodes CASSLEGQGTTEAFF.

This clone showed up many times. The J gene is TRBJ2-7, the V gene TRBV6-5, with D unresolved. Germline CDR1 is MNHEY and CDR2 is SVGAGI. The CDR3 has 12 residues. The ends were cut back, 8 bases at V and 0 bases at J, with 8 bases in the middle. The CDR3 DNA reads TGTGCCAGCGCCGACGACTCCTACGAGCAGTACTTC. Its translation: CASADDSYEQYF.

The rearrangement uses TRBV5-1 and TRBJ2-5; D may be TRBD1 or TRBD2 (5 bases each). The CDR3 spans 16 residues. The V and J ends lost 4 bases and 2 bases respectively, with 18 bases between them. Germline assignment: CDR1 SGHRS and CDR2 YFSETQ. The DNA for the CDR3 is TGCGCCAGCAGCCCGGAGGTACTCGGGGCACAAGAGACCCAGTACTTC. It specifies CASSPEVLGAQETQYF.

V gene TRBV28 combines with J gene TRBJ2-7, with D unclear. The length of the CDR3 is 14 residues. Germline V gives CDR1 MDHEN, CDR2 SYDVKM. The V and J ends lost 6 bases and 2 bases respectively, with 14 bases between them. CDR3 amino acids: CASSPSHRAYEQYF. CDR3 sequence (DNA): TGTGCCAGCAGCCCATCCCACCGTGCCTACGAGCAGTACTTC.

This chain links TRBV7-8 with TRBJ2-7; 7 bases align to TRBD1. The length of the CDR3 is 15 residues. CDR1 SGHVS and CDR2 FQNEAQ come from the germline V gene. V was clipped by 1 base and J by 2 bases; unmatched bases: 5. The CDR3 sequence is CASSLGPGQPYEQYF. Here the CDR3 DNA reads TGTGCCAGCAGCTTAGGACCGGGACAGCCCTACGAGCAGTACTTC.